This T cell receptor beta chain was documented in a study of patients and donors after allogeneic stem cell transplantation. This clonotype occurred once. V was pared by 3 bases and J by 3 bases, with 8 bases of the junction left unmatched. The CDR3 sequence is 15 residues long. CDR1 is DFQATT, CDR2 SNEGSKA, per germline (reference sequence). TCRdb redid the calling of the RT-PCR reads with MiXCR, one entry per CDR3 protein. The sample holds approximately 29,000 distinct CDR3 sequences, 37% seen once. This rearrangement joins TRBV20-1 to TRBJ2-1; 7 bases are shared with TRBD2. Sequencing used blood, either unsorted or a sorted T cell fraction (not recorded which). The sequence came from a human donor who was either an allogeneic HSCT recipient or a stem cell or donor lymphocyte infusion donor (not recorded which). It is not recorded whose cells these are; they may come from a transplant donor. The CDR3 DNA is TGCAGTGCTAGCGGGACTAACTACTACTACAATGAGCAGTTCTTC. Amino acid sequence: CSASGTNYYYNEQFF.